Reported below is one T cell receptor beta chain. The target antigen is unknown. With baseline, cycle 4 day 1, and cycle 7 day 1 as timepoints, blood was sampled. Sequencing used immunoSEQ multiplex PCR; TCRdb keeps in-frame clones, though not all of them. The sample consists of about 45,000 clones, roughly 84% of them appearing once. This sample is part of a study of OX40 agonist ivuxolimab in advanced cancers. About the study: Ivuxolimab, an agonistic anti-OX40 (CD134) antibody, was given to patients. Study-level results: Several nonresponders also turned out to have low normalized T-cell clonal expansion. Expanded peripheral T cells had an undetermined antigen specificity.

V dropped 2 bases and J dropped 1 base, with 5 bases sitting between them. The CDR3 is 13 residues long. CDR1 SGHVS and CDR2 FQNEAQ come from the germline V gene. The sequence came from an adult with an advanced solid tumor such as melanoma, head and neck, liver or kidney cancer. The sequencing here drew on CD4+ or CD8+ T cells sorted from blood, taken in a trial of the OX40 agonist ivuxolimab. The chain carries TRBV7-8 and TRBJ2-5; TRBD2 might be the D (5 bases). CDR3 protein: CASSLRGQETQYF. The CDR3 DNA sequence: TGTGCCAGCAGCTTACGGGGCCAAGAGACCCAGTACTTC.